A single sample is the source of the 8 T cell receptor beta chains below, sequenced in a study of blood T cell repertoires in COVID-19. Assay used: immunoSEQ multiplex PCR; TCRdb lists only in-frame clones, some missing. The sample gives 200,000 to 300,000 clones, around 80% of which show up once; around 26% is in the top ten. Sequencing input: peripheral blood. Receptor source: a man aged 35 to 55 with acute or convalescent COVID-19.

The chain recombines TRBV19 with TRBJ2-7; TRBD1 matches 7 bases. CDR1 and CDR2 from the germline V gene are LNHDA and SQIVND (reference sequence). V lost 7 bases and J lost 4; bases outside the gene matches: 10. This CDR3 region has 14 residues. In nucleotides, the CDR3 is TGTGCCAGTAAACAACAGGGGACGGGATACGAGCAGTACTTC. Translation: CASKQQGTGYEQYF.

As DNA, the CDR3 is TGTGCCAGCAGCACTACCGGGACTAGAAACAATGAGCAGTTCTTC. This codes for CASSTTGTRNNEQFF. The genes are TRBV7-8 and TRBJ2-1; 8 nucleotides line up with TRBD2. Looked up from germline, CDR1 is SGHVS and CDR2 is FQNEAQ. This CDR3 is built from 15 residues. V shed 5 bases and J 5 bases; nucleotides not matched to a gene: 8.

V usage is TRBV6-5 and J usage is TRBJ2-7; D is perhaps TRBD2 (5 bases). Germline V CDR1 and CDR2: MNHEY, SVGAGI. V lost 6 bases, J lost 6 bases, and 21 bases lay in between. CDR3 length: 15 residues. The CDR3 nucleotides are TGTGCCAGCAGGGTACCGGGAAAATCAGACGGCGAGCAGTACTTC. Protein product: CASRVPGKSDGEQYF.

This chain connects TRBV5-4 to TRBJ2-2, with a weak D call TRBD1 (6 bases). This CDR3 comprises 15 residues. Germline values: CDR1 SGHNT, CDR2 YYREEE (reference sequence). V lost 4 bases to trimming and J lost 4 bases, with 14 bases between them. Written as DNA, the CDR3 is TGTGCCAGCAGCGTCCCGACAGGTACCACCGGGGAGCTGTTTTTT. Protein sequence: CASSVPTGTTGELFF.

This chain joins TRBV2 and TRBJ2-3, with D perhaps matching TRBD1 (6 bases). The germline CDR1 and CDR2 sequences are SNHLY and FYNNEI. CDR3 length: 13 amino acids. V was pared by 6 bases and J by 2 bases, with 9 bases between. CDR3 loop: CASRGGVTDTQYF. CDR3 nucleotide sequence: TGTGCCAGCAGAGGGGGAGTCACAGATACGCAGTATTTT.

The chain carries TRBV4-1 and TRBJ2-5, with D possibly being TRBD2 (6 bases). Germline assignment: CDR1 MGHRA and CDR2 YSYEKL. The CDR3 totals 14 residues. V was trimmed by 2 bases and J by 10 bases, leaving 17 bases between them. In nucleotides, the CDR3 is TGCGCCAGCAGCCAATTTTCGGGGGAGGCAGTCCAGTACTTC. The encoded protein is CASSQFSGEAVQYF.

The chain joins TRBV4-1 to TRBJ2-7; D might be TRBD2 (5 bases). The CDR3 runs 15 residues. Per germline, CDR1 MGHRA and CDR2 YSYEKL. With 1 base removed from V and 3 bases from J, the gap between germline ends came to 13 bases. The CDR3 bases are TGCGCCAGCAGCCAAGCGACCGGGATACTCTACGAGCAGTACTTC. This translates into CASSQATGILYEQYF.

The table lists this clone with a few counts. The chain is built from TRBV2 and TRBJ2-3; no clear D gene. Germline loops: CDR1 SNHLY, CDR2 FYNNEI. Trimming stripped 5 bases from V and 4 bases from J, with 10 bases between. CDR3 size: 13 residues. This chain's CDR3 is CASSPSSSDTQYF. CDR3 DNA: TGTGCCAGCAGTCCCTCTAGTTCAGATACGCAGTATTTT.